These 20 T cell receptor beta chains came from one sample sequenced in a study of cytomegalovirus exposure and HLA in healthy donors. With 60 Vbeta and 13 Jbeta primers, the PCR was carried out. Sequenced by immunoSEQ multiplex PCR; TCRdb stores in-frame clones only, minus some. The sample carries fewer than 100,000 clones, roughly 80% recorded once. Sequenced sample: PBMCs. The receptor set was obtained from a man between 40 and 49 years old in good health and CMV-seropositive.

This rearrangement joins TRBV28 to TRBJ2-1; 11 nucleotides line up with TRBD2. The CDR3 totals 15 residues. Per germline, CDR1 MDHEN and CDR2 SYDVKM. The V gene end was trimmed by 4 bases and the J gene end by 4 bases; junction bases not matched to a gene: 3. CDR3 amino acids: CASSWTSGWYNEQFF. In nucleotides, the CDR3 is TGTGCCAGCAGTTGGACTAGCGGGTGGTACAATGAGCAGTTCTTC.

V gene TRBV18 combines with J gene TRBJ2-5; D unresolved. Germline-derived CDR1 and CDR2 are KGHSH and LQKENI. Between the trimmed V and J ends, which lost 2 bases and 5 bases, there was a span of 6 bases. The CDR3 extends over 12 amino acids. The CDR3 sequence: CASSPNGETQYF. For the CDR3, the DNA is TGTGCCAGCTCACCAAACGGGGAGACCCAGTACTTC.

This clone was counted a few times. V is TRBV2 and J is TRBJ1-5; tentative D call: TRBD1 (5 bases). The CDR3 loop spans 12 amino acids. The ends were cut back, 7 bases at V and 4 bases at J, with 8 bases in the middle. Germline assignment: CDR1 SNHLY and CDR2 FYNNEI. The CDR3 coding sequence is TGTGCCAGCAAGGGGCATAATCAGCCCCAGCATTTT. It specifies CASKGHNQPQHF.

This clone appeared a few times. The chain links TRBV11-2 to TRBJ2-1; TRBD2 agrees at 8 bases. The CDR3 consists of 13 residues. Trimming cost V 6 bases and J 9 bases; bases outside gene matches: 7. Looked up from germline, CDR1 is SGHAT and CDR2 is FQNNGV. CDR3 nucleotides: TGTGCCAGCAGACCGAGCGGGGGAACTGAGCAGTTCTTC. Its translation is CASRPSGGTEQFF.

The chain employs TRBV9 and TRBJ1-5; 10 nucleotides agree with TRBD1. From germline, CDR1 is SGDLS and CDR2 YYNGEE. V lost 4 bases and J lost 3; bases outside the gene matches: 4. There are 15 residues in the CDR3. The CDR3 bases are TGTGCCAGCAGCCCGGGGACAGGGGTCAATCAGCCCCAGCATTTT. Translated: CASSPGTGVNQPQHF.

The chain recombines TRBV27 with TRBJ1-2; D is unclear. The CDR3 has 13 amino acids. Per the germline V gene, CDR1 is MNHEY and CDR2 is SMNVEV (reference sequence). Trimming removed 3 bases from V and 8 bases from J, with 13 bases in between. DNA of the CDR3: TGTGCCAGCAGTTTCCCCCCTTTTTCGGGCTACACCTTC. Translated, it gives CASSFPPFSGYTF.

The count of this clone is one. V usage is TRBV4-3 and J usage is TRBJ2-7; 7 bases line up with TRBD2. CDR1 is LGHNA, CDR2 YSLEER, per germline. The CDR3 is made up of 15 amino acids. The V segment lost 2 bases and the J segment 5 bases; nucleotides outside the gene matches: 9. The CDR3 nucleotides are TGCGCCAGCAGCCAATCGGGGGGAGGGCTGAACGAGCAGTACTTC. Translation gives CASSQSGGGLNEQYF.

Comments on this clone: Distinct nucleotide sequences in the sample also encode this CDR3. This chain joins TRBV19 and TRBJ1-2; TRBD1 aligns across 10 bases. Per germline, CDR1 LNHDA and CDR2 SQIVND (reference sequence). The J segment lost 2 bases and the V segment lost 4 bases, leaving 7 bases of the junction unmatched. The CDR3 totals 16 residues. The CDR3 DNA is TGTGCCAGTAGTACAGACAGGGGGCTAGTAAACTATGGCTACACCTTC. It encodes CASSTDRGLVNYGYTF.

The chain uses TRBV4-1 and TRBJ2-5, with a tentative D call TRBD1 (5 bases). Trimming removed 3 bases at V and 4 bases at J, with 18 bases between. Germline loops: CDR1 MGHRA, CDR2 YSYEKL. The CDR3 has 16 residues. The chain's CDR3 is CASSHPFRRQGETQYF. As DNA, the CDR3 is TGCGCCAGCAGCCACCCATTTCGACGCCAGGGAGAGACCCAGTACTTC.

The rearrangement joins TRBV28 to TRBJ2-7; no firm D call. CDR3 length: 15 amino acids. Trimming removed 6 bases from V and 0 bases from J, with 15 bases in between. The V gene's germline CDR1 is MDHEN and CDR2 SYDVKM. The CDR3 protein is CASRPLSASSYEQYF. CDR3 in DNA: TGTGCCAGCAGGCCCCTGTCCGCGAGCTCCTACGAGCAGTACTTC.

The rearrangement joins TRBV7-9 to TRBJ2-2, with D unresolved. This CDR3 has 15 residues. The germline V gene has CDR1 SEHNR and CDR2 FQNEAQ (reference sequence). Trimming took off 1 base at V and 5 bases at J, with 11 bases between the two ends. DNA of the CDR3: TGTGCCAGCAGCTTAGTGCGTCCGAGTACCGGGGAGCTGTTTTTT. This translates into CASSLVRPSTGELFF.

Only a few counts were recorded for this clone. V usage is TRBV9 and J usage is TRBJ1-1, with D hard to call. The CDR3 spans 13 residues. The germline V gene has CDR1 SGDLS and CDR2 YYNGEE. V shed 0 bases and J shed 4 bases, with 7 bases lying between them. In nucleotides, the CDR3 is TGTGCCAGCAGCGTAGCGGTAAGCACTGAAGCTTTCTTT. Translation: CASSVAVSTEAFF.

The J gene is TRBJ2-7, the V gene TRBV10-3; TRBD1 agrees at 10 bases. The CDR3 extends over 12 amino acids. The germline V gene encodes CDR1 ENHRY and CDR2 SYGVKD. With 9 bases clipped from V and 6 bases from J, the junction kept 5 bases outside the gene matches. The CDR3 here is CAIRQGAGEQYF. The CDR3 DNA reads TGTGCCATTAGACAGGGGGCAGGCGAGCAGTACTTC.

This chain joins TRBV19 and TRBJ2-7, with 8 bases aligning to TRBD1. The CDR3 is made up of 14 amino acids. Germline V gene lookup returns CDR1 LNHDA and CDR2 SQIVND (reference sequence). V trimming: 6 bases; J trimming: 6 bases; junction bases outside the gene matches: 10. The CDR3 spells CASSRTGYRPEQYF. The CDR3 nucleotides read TGTGCCAGTAGCCGGACAGGGTATCGCCCCGAGCAGTACTTC.

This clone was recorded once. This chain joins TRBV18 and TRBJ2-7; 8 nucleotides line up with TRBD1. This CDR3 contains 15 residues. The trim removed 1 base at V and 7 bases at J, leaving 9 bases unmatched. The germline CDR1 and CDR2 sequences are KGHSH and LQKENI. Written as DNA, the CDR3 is TGTGCCAGCTCACCACGTCAGGGGGCAGACGGGGAGCAGTACTTC. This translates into CASSPRQGADGEQYF. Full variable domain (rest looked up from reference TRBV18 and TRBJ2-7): NAGVMQNPRHLVRRRGQEARLRCSPMKGHSHVYWYRQLPEEGLKFMVYLQKENIIDESGMPKERFSAEFPKEGPSILRIQQVVRGDSAAYFCASSPRQGADGEQYFGPGTRLTVT.

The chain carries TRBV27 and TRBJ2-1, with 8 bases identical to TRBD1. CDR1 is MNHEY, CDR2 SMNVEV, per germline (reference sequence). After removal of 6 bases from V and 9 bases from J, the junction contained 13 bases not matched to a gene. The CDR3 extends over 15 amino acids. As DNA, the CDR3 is TGTGCCAGCAGCCGAACCCCAGGGGGCAGGGGTGAGCAGTTCTTC. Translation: CASSRTPGGRGEQFF.

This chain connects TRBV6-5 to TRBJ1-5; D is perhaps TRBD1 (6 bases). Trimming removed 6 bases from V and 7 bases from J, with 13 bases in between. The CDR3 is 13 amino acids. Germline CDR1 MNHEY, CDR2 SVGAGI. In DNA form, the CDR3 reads TGTGCCAGCAGAAACAGGGTAGGCCAGCCCCAGCATTTT. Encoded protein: CASRNRVGQPQHF.

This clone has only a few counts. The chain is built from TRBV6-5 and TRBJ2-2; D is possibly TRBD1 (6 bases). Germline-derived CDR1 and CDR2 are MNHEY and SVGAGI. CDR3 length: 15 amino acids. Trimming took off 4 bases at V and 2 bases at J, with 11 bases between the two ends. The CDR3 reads CASSSRGGNTGELFF. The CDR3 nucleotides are TGTGCCAGCAGTTCCAGGGGCGGTAACACCGGGGAGCTGTTTTTT.

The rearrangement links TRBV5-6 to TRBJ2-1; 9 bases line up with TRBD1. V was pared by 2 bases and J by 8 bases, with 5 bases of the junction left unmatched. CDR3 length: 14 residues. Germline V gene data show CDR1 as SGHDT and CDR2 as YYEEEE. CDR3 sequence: CASSFGTGIYEQFF. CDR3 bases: TGTGCCAGCAGCTTTGGGACAGGGATTTATGAGCAGTTCTTC.

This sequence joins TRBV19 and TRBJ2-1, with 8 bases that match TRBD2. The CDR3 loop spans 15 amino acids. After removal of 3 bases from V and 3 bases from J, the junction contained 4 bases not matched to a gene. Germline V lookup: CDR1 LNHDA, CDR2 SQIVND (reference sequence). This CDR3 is CASSMGGGYYNEQFF. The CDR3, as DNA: TGTGCCAGTAGTATGGGCGGGGGGTACTACAATGAGCAGTTCTTC.